A selection of T cell receptor beta chains follows, all from one sample in a study of long-term antiretroviral therapy in people with HIV. Clones were sequenced by immunoSEQ multiplex PCR, and TCRdb holds only the in-frame ones, with some missing. The sample lists 25,000 to 35,000 clones; less than 90% were seen once. Sequences were derived from unsorted PBMCs, sampled about 5 years before starting antiretroviral therapy. Receptor source: a man aged 50-60 years with HIV. CDR3s include the opening cysteine and the closing phenylalanine or tryptophan. D genes are given only for firm matches. Clone sizes are given selectively: once, few, many, or a class where the clone is expanded.

TRBV4-3,12,TRBJ1-2,-,few,TGCGCCAGCAGCCAAGAAGGCTCTGGCTACACCTTC,CASSQEGSGYTF
TRBV6-5,14,TRBJ1-4,-,-,TGTGCCAGCAGCAGAGGGAGCTTTAATGAAAAACTGTTTTTT,CASSRGSFNEKLFF
TRBV28,15,TRBJ1-5,TRBD1,-,TGTGCCAGCAGTGCCGGACAGGGACGGAATCAGCCCCAGCATTTT,CASSAGQGRNQPQHF
TRBV5-1,17,TRBJ2-3,TRBD2,-,TGCGCCAGCAGCTCGGGACTAGCGGGAGGGCCCGCAGATACGCAGTATTTT,CASSSGLAGGPADTQYF
TRBV7-3,18,TRBJ2-5,TRBD2,-,TGTGCCAGCAGCTTAAGGCCCCTAACAGCGGGAGGACAAGAGACCCAGTACTTC,CASSLRPLTAGGQETQYF
TRBV2,13,TRBJ1-4,-,-,TGTGCCAGCAGTGGCGGAAAGTTCGAAAAACTGTTTTTT,CASSGGKFEKLFF
TRBV18,15,TRBJ2-7,-,-,TGTGCCAGCTCATTATGGGACAAACTGATCTACGAGCAGTACTTC,CASSLWDKLIYEQYF
TRBV18,15,TRBJ1-1,-,-,TGTGCCAGCTCACCAATTCAACACAGGGCCCCTGAAGCTTTCTTT,CASSPIQHRAPEAFF
TRBV5-1,18,TRBJ1-1,TRBD1,once,TGCGCCAGCAGTCGACCCCGGGACAGGGGACAATTGAACACTGAAGCTTTCTTT,CASSRPRDRGQLNTEAFF
TRBV5-6,13,TRBJ2-2,-,-,TGTGCCAGCAGCTTGTCGGCCACCGGGGAGCTGTTTTTT,CASSLSATGELFF
TRBV6-5,15,TRBJ1-4,-,-,TGTGCCAGCAGTTACAGGGGGTTCTCTAATGAAAAACTGTTTTTT,CASSYRGFSNEKLFF
TRBV5-1,13,TRBJ1-4,TRBD1,-,TGCGCCAGTGGACAGGGAGGGGATGAAAAACTGTTTTTT,CASGQGGDEKLFF
TRBV6-6,13,TRBJ2-1,-,-,TGTGCCAGCAGTTACTCGGCGAACGATGAGCAGTTCTTC,CASSYSANDEQFF
TRBV2,13,TRBJ1-6,TRBD1,-,TGTGCCAGCAGTGACGAGACAGGGGCCGGGTATTACTTT,CASSDETGAGYYF